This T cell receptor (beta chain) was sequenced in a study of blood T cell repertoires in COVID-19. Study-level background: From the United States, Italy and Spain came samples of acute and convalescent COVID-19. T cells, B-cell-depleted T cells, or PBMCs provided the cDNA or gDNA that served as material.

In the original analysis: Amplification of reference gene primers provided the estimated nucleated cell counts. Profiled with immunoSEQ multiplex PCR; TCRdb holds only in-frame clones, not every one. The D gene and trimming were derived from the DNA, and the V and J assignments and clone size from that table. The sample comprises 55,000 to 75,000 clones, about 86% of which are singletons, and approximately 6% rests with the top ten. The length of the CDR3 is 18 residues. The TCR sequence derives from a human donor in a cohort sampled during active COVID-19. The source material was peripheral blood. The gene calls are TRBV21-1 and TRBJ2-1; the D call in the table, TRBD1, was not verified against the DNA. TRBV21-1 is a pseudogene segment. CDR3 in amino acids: CASSSSLGQGALYNEQFF. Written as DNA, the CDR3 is TGTGCCAGCAGCAGTTCACTTGGACAGGGGGCGCTTTATAATGAGCAGTTCTTC.